Each of the 5 T cell receptor beta chains below was sequenced from the same sample in a study of tumor-infiltrating lymphocytes in primary liver carcinoma. TCR beta cDNA was prepared out of about 530 ng total RNA by means of a constant-region primer. Sequencing libraries for TCR beta derived from three nested multiplex PCR rounds that used slightly modified ARM-PCR. With TRBV1-TRBV30 forward primers and a C-beta reverse primer, the first two PCR rounds were run for 9 to 10 cycles each. Each CDR3 protein is one row after TCRdb ran MiXCR on the multiplex PCR reads. The profile covers some 120,000 distinct CDR3 sequences, with approximately 70% appearing a single time and roughly a tenth taken by the ten largest. Co-extracting RNA and DNA was done with 20-30 mg of unsorted bulk tissue as input. The specimen was liver tumor tissue from sampling region 1. Subset here: tumor region T1, superior pole. Receptor source: a woman in her sixties with primary liver carcinoma and hepatitis B virus infection.

This clonotype occurred a few times. A junction end diverges from the germline sequence, so it may reflect a read error. The chain has TRBV7-9 and TRBJ2-2; D is possibly TRBD2 (6 bases). CDR1 is SEHNR, CDR2 FQNEAQ, per germline (reference sequence). The CDR3 contains 16 residues. The CDR3 spells CASSPRLGRNTGKLFF. CDR3 in DNA: TGTGCCAGCAGCCCCAGGCTTGGGAGGAACACCGGGAAGCTGTTTTTT.

Note on this clonotype: A much larger clone is a single base away; this may be a read error. The chain employs TRBV6-5 and TRBJ1-5; D call uncertain. CDR3 size: 16 residues. Germline V lookup: CDR1 MNHEY, CDR2 SVGAGI. The CDR3, as DNA: TGTGCCAACAGTTACCGACGGACGGATAGCAATCAGCCCCAGCATTTT. This encodes CANSYRRTDSNQPQHF.

This chain uses TRBV10-3 with TRBJ2-1; 8 positions match TRBD2. Germline CDR1 reads ENHRY; CDR2 reads SYGVKD. Germline trimming cut 4 bases from V and 8 bases from J; bases unmatched to any gene: 7. The CDR3 sequence is 14 residues long. Here the CDR3 reads CAISGGTSFHEQFF. CDR3 coding DNA: TGTGCCATCAGTGGGGGGACTAGTTTCCATGAGCAGTTCTTC.

As regards this clonotype: A much larger clone sits a single nucleotide away, making a read error possible. The chain couples TRBV10-2 to TRBJ2-7, with D uncertain. Germline-derived CDR1 and CDR2 are WSHSY and SAAADI. CDR3 length: 14 residues. The DNA of the CDR3 is TGCGCCAGCAGTGAGTTTAACTACGTCTACGAGCGGTACTTC. Protein product: CASSEFNYVYERYF.

As concerns this clonotype: A much larger clonotype is one base distant, so this may be a read error. The chain has TRBV6-5 and TRBJ1-5, with D hard to call. The CDR3 runs to 15 residues. CDR1 is MNHEY, CDR2 SVGAGI, per germline. The V end lost 0 bases, the J end lost 4 bases, and 10 bases lay between the germline ends. In nucleotides, the CDR3 is TGTGCCAGCAGTTACTCAAGTGTGGGGAATCAGCCCCAGCATTTT. This encodes CASSYSSVGNQPQHF.